One and the same sample provided the 25 T cell receptor beta chains below, sequenced in a study of T cells expressing NK-cell markers. Reanalyzing the 5' RACE reads, TCRdb keeps one entry per CDR3 protein, without DNA. Its listing shows 120,000 to 150,000 distinct CDR3 sequences. Sequencing was carried out using blood T cells: a sorted CD56 or NKG2C T cell subset, CD4+ or CD8+ T cells, or bulk PBMC T cells (not recorded which). These receptors originate from a man between 18 and 35 years old in good health.

This chain connects TRBV7-2 to TRBJ2-2; the TRBD2 assignment by TCRdb is unverifiable without DNA. Per the germline V gene, CDR1 is SGHTA and CDR2 is FQGNSA. The length of the CDR3 is 17 residues. The CDR3 loop reads CASSFQLAGWNTGELFF.

The chain combines TRBV19 with TRBJ1-1. Germline V gene data show CDR1 as LNHDA and CDR2 as SQIVND (reference sequence). This CDR3 has 16 amino acids. CDR3 loop: CASSTETRGKNTEAFF.

The V and J genes are TRBV7-9 and TRBJ2-1. The V gene's germline CDR1 is SEHNR and CDR2 FQNEAQ (reference sequence). This CDR3 spans 13 amino acids. The chain's CDR3 is CASSPSRYNEQFF.

The V call is TRBV29-1, the J call TRBJ2-3. Germline V lookup: CDR1 SQVTM, CDR2 ANQGSEA. This CDR3 region has 13 residues. The CDR3 reads CSVEKGSTDTQYF.

The chain recombines TRBV29-1 with TRBJ2-2; TCRdb calls TRBD2, which cannot be checked without DNA. Germline CDR1 is SQVTM and CDR2 is ANQGSEA. CDR3 length equals 13 residues. This CDR3 is CSVREPNTGELFF.

The V call is TRBV12-3 or TRBV12-4, the J call TRBJ2-2; without DNA, the TCRdb call of TRBD1 cannot be checked. CDR3 size: 15 residues. The CDR3 protein is CASSPGQGWTGELFF.

The chain couples TRBV27 to TRBJ2-7; TCRdb outputs TRBD1, but without DNA this stays unchecked. CDR1 MNHEY and CDR2 SMNVEV come from the germline V gene (reference sequence). The CDR3 is 14 amino acids. The CDR3 region is CASSVVRGNHEQYF.

The chain has TRBV7-6 and TRBJ2-5; TCRdb picks TRBD1, but there is no DNA to check that call. Germline values: CDR1 SGHVS, CDR2 FNYEAQ. This CDR3 is 16 amino acids long. The chain's CDR3 is CASSPAGQGFQETQYF.

V is TRBV2 and J is TRBJ2-1; TCRdb's assignment of TRBD2 cannot be checked, as there is no DNA. From germline, CDR1 is SNHLY and CDR2 FYNNEI. This CDR3 has 16 amino acids. CDR3 amino acids: CASTPRGRAETNEQFF. Looking up the rest from reference TRBV2 and TRBJ2-1 gives the full variable domain: EPEVTQTPSHQVTQMGQEVILRCVPISNHLYFYWYRQILGQKVEFLVSFYNNEISEKSEIFDDQFSVERPDGSNFTLKIRSTKLEDSAMYFCASTPRGRAETNEQFFGPGTRLTVL.

The V gene is TRBV11-3, the J gene TRBJ1-1; the TCRdb D gene call, TRBD1, has no DNA to confirm it. Germline values: CDR1 SGHNT, CDR2 YENEEA. The CDR3 contains 16 residues. The CDR3 reads CASSPIGGQGATEAFF.

The chain is built from TRBV12-3 or TRBV12-4 and TRBJ2-1; the D gene TCRdb calls, TRBD2, cannot be checked with no DNA. The CDR3 runs 18 residues. Here the CDR3 reads CASRGTGRTSASYNEQFF.

The chain recombines TRBV11-1 with TRBJ2-1; TCRdb outputs TRBD1, but without DNA this stays unchecked. The CDR3 extends over 18 amino acids. The germline gives CDR1 SGHAT, CDR2 FQDESV (reference sequence). CDR3 amino acids: CASSPSLGTGATYNEQFF.

The chain joins TRBV20-1 to TRBJ2-7; the D call of TRBD1 rests on TCRdb alone, since no DNA is present to check it. Looked up from germline, CDR1 is DFQATT and CDR2 is SNEGSKA (reference sequence). The CDR3 contains 16 residues. This chain's CDR3 is CSARENPGTVFYEQYF.

V usage is TRBV5-5 and J usage is TRBJ2-7; TCRdb gives TRBD1 as the D gene, but with no DNA this cannot be confirmed. CDR3 length equals 14 residues. The germline V gene encodes CDR1 SGHKS and CDR2 YYEKEE (reference sequence). CDR3 residues: CASSQTGGTYEQYF.

This chain uses TRBV19 with TRBJ1-6; TCRdb lists TRBD1, though no DNA is available to test this call. This CDR3 region has 16 residues. CDR1 and CDR2 (germline): LNHDA, SQIVND (reference sequence). The CDR3 is CASSIRPNRVNSPLHF.

The chain joins TRBV7-9 to TRBJ2-6. The CDR3 is made up of 15 amino acids. From germline, CDR1 is SEHNR and CDR2 FQNEAQ (reference sequence). The CDR3 here is CASSLDGSGANVLTF.

J is TRBJ1-1 and V is TRBV19. Germline V gene sequence: CDR1 LNHDA, CDR2 SQIVND (reference sequence). CDR3 length equals 13 residues. CDR3 region: CASRETAYTEAFF.

The CDR3 here is CASSLGLPLPFF. V and J are TRBV7-9 and TRBJ2-1; TCRdb designates TRBD2, a call that cannot be tested without DNA. The CDR3 runs to 12 residues. CDR1 and CDR2 (germline): SEHNR, FQNEAQ (reference sequence).

The chain carries TRBV12-3 or TRBV12-4 and TRBJ2-3; TCRdb picks TRBD1, but there is no DNA to check that call. The CDR3 contains 16 residues. The CDR3 loop reads CASSTTGTGPTDTQYF.

The gene calls are TRBV4-3 and TRBJ2-2; the TRBD1 assignment by TCRdb is unverifiable without DNA. The CDR3 contains 17 residues. Germline lookup yields CDR1 LGHNA and CDR2 YSLEER. This CDR3 is CASSQATTGANTGELFF.

V and J are TRBV24-1 and TRBJ2-3; no DNA is available, so the TRBD1 call from TCRdb remains unchecked. In germline, CDR1 is KGHDR, CDR2 SFDVKD. The CDR3 has 17 residues. This chain's CDR3 is CATSDFSGTGIADTQYF.

This chain connects TRBV20-1 to TRBJ1-5; TCRdb designates TRBD1, a call that cannot be tested without DNA. The germline gives CDR1 DFQATT, CDR2 SNEGSKA (reference sequence). This CDR3 has 15 residues. The CDR3 reads CSAREEGGPNQPQHF.

The V and J genes are TRBV5-1 and TRBJ2-3; TCRdb designates TRBD2, a call that cannot be tested without DNA. This CDR3 spans 17 amino acids. The V gene's germline CDR1 is SGHRS and CDR2 YFSETQ. The CDR3 spells CASSLALAGGPADTQYF.

V usage is TRBV25-1 and J usage is TRBJ2-1; TCRdb lists TRBD2, though no DNA is available to test this call. The CDR3 has 16 residues. Germline CDR1 reads MGHDK; CDR2 reads SYGVNS. The CDR3: CASSEFVSGSTDEQFF.

This chain links TRBV6-1 with TRBJ2-1; TCRdb picks TRBD1, but there is no DNA to check that call. From germline, CDR1 is MNHNS and CDR2 SASEGT. This CDR3 has 14 amino acids. This CDR3 reads CASSPGTGIYEQFF.